Shown below are 6 T cell receptor beta chains from a single sample sequenced in a study of T cells after yellow fever vaccination. Via MiXCR, TCRdb re-called the 5' RACE reads, giving one row per CDR3 protein. Among 150,000 to 200,000 distinct CDR3 sequences listed, around 9% were seen once. The sequences come from CD8+ T cells sorted from PBMCs, collected 45 days after the yellow fever booster vaccination. All receptors come from a young man who received the YFV17D yellow fever vaccine.

This clonotype was seen only a few times. This chain links TRBV4-1 with TRBJ2-1; D is undetermined. V was shortened by 1 base and J by 6 bases, with 7 bases between the two germline ends. This CDR3 has 13 amino acids. Germline assignment: CDR1 MGHRA and CDR2 YSYEKL. The CDR3 region is CASSQVMRNEQFF. DNA for the CDR3: TGCGCCAGCAGCCAAGTTATGCGCAATGAGCAGTTCTTC.

J is TRBJ2-5 and V is TRBV7-9; 13 nucleotides agree with TRBD2. CDR1 SEHNR and CDR2 FQNEAQ come from the germline V gene (reference sequence). Losses at the gene ends were 5 bases for V and 9 bases for J; bases not matched to a gene: 9. This CDR3 is 15 amino acids long. CDR3 sequence: CASSPGTSGAPAQYF. The CDR3 DNA is TGTGCCAGCAGCCCTGGGACTAGCGGGGCTCCCGCCCAGTACTTC.

This clonotype was observed a few times. This chain uses TRBV6-5 with TRBJ2-5, with TRBD2 as a possible D gene (6 bases). Trimming left V 4 bases short and J 5 bases short, with 20 bases between. This CDR3 has 16 residues. Germline CDR1 reads MNHEY; CDR2 reads SVGAGI. In DNA form, the CDR3 reads TGTGCCAGCAGTTCCCCTTTGTGGGGGGACGGTGAGACCCAGTACTTC. Amino acid sequence: CASSSPLWGDGETQYF.

This clonotype was counted between two and nine times. The chain joins TRBV7-6 to TRBJ1-1; perhaps TRBD1 as D (6 bases). V was trimmed by 4 bases and J by 0 bases, leaving 21 bases between them. The length of the CDR3 is 18 residues. Germline V lookup: CDR1 SGHVS, CDR2 FNYEAQ. In DNA, the CDR3 is TGTGCCAGCAGCTCCCTCCGGGGGCCGAAAAGTATGAACACTGAAGCTTTCTTT. This sequence encodes CASSSLRGPKSMNTEAFF. Full variable domain (rest looked up from reference TRBV7-6 and TRBJ1-1): GAGVSQSPRYKVTKRGQDVALRCDPISGHVSLYWYRQALGQGPEFLTYFNYEAQQDKSGLPNDRFSAERPEGSISTLTIQRTEQRDSAMYRCASSSLRGPKSMNTEAFFGQGTRLTVV.

The chain employs TRBV4-3 and TRBJ2-1; D gene unclear. Per germline, CDR1 LGHNA and CDR2 YSLEER. The CDR3 is 15 amino acids. The ends were cut back, 0 bases at V and 7 bases at J, with 13 bases in the middle. The CDR3 spells CASSQDNTVWNEQFF. Here the CDR3 DNA reads TGCGCCAGCAGCCAAGATAATACGGTTTGGAATGAGCAGTTCTTC.

The chain recombines TRBV27 with TRBJ1-1, with D possibly matching TRBD1 (5 bases). Germline CDR1 and CDR2: MNHEY and SMNVEV (reference sequence). The germline V and J ends were trimmed by 0 bases and 1 base, with 9 bases remaining between them. The CDR3 totals 15 residues. CDR3: CASSLSTQGNTEAFF. For the CDR3, the DNA is TGTGCCAGCAGTTTATCGACTCAGGGGAACACTGAAGCTTTCTTT.